This record concerns one TCR beta chain sequence. The record originates from a study of blood T cell repertoires in COVID-19. Libraries were prepared by immunoSEQ multiplex PCR; TCRdb keeps only in-frame clonotypes and omits some of them. The table has around 78,000 clones, around 90% seen once. The receptor's source is a human donor in a cohort sampled during active COVID-19. The sample consisted of peripheral blood.

In DNA form, the CDR3 reads TGTGCCAGCAGCCTGGACAGGAACACTGAAGCTTTCTTT. Protein product: CASSLDRNTEAFF. This chain uses TRBV7-2 with TRBJ1-1, with D tentatively TRBD1 (6 bases). Trimming left V 5 bases short and J 1 base short, with 8 bases between. Germline CDR1 SGHTA, CDR2 FQGNSA. CDR3 length: 13 residues.